Detailed here is one TCR beta chain. Its antigen is not identified. The CDR3 has 14 amino acids. The V gene's germline CDR1 is MNHEY and CDR2 SVGAGI. V was trimmed by 2 bases and J by 1 base, leaving 7 bases between them. The source of the sample is a study of resident and recirculating memory T cells in vitiligo. Study-level background: Samples were epidermis from two lesional and two nonlesional sites, plus PBMCs. Study-level results: Sequences differed between biopsy sites and patients, suggesting private specificity. No unique dominant TCR clone was found in vitiligo lesions.

This table comes from immunoSEQ multiplex PCR, and its TCRdb copy is limited to in-frame clones, with some not included. Here the sample spans tens of thousands of clones, more than 85% being singletons. This sequence originates from a male donor with vitiligo. The material sequenced was blood. The rearrangement joins TRBV6-5 to TRBJ2-3; D is unclear. The CDR3 spells CASSYNYGTDTQYF. CDR3 in DNA: TGTGCCAGCAGTTACAACTACGGCACAGATACGCAGTATTTT.